The 18 T cell receptor beta chains below come from one sample, sequenced in a study of human CD8 memory T cell subsets. By UMI-labeled 5' RACE, the TCR beta libraries were made. Each CDR3 protein gets one entry in TCRdb, which reprocessed the 5' RACE reads and gives no DNA. The table lists more than 2,500 distinct CDR3 sequences. Source material: CD8+ T cells from PBMCs. These receptors all stem from a human donor in good health.

The chain combines TRBV4-3 with TRBJ2-7. The germline CDR1 and CDR2 sequences are LGHNA and YSLEER. The CDR3 contains 16 residues. The CDR3 spells CASSQDGRGDSYEQYF.

According to its frequency, this clonotype is medium-sized. J is TRBJ2-1 and V is TRBV7-9; TCRdb names TRBD2, which stays unverified in the absence of DNA. Per germline, CDR1 SEHNR and CDR2 FQNEAQ (reference sequence). This CDR3 comprises 16 residues. This chain's CDR3 is CASSPLVGLAGDEQFF.

The chain is built from TRBV3-1 and TRBJ2-2; with no DNA, the TCRdb D assignment of TRBD1 cannot be verified. The CDR3 loop spans 22 amino acids. CDR1 is LGHDT, CDR2 YNNKEL, per germline (reference sequence). This CDR3 reads CASSLPHGTVLGAGCNTGELFF.

V and J are TRBV29-1 and TRBJ1-2. The CDR3 length is 13 residues. The germline CDR1 and CDR2 sequences are SQVTM and ANQGSEA. This chain's CDR3 is CSVEFGFNYGYTF.

Frequency places this clonotype as medium-sized. The chain couples TRBV4-1 to TRBJ1-4; TCRdb returns TRBD1, unconfirmable since there is no DNA. In germline, CDR1 is MGHRA, CDR2 YSYEKL. The CDR3 consists of 17 residues. CDR3 sequence reads: CASSPLVQGGVNEKLFF.

The chain recombines TRBV9 with TRBJ2-1; TCRdb returns TRBD1, unconfirmable since there is no DNA. The CDR3 length is 14 residues. The V gene's germline CDR1 is SGDLS and CDR2 YYNGEE. CDR3 in amino acids: CASSVGDSRHEQFF.

The chain links TRBV6-4 to TRBJ2-1; without DNA, the TCRdb call of TRBD2 cannot be checked. Looked up from germline, CDR1 is MRHNA and CDR2 is SNTAGT. CDR3 size: 15 residues. Here the CDR3 reads CASSGTSGGYNEQFF.

Its frequency marks this clonotype as medium-sized. V usage is TRBV11-3 and J usage is TRBJ2-7. CDR1 is SGHNT and CDR2 is YENEEA in the germline V gene. This CDR3 contains 14 residues. CDR3 amino acids: CASSSPGTTYEQYF.

This clonotype is labeled medium-sized based on frequency. This rearrangement joins TRBV6-2 or TRBV6-3 to TRBJ2-1. From germline, CDR1 is MNHEY and CDR2 SVGEGT. The CDR3 is 14 residues long. CDR3 sequence: CASSGYGAYNEQFF.

This clonotype registers medium-sized (0.01 to 0.1%) by frequency. The rearrangement links TRBV29-1 to TRBJ1-5; TCRdb returns TRBD1, unconfirmable since there is no DNA. Germline CDR1 reads SQVTM; CDR2 reads ANQGSEA. The CDR3 is 17 residues long. The CDR3: CSVWGLSTGGDSQPQHF.

The chain is built from TRBV11-2 and TRBJ2-3; with no DNA, the TCRdb D assignment of TRBD1 cannot be verified. CDR1 and CDR2 from the germline V gene are SGHAT and FQNNGV. This CDR3 spans 15 amino acids. CDR3 in amino acids: CASSPQTGSTDTQYF.

This clonotype ranks as medium-sized (0.01 to 0.1%) in terms of frequency. The V and J genes are TRBV5-1 and TRBJ2-3; TCRdb returns TRBD2, unconfirmable since there is no DNA. Germline V gene data show CDR1 as SGHRS and CDR2 as YFSETQ. The CDR3 runs 13 residues. The CDR3 sequence is CASRSGSIDTQYF.

This clonotype is identified as medium-sized from frequency. This chain connects TRBV7-9 to TRBJ2-3; with no DNA, the TCRdb D assignment of TRBD2 cannot be verified. This CDR3 comprises 15 residues. Germline lookup yields CDR1 SEHNR and CDR2 FQNEAQ (reference sequence). This CDR3 is CASSLGAGETDTQYF.

Judged by frequency, this clonotype is medium-sized. The rearrangement uses TRBV10-1 and TRBJ2-3. Germline CDR1 WNHNN, CDR2 SYGVQD (reference sequence). This CDR3 is 13 amino acids long. The CDR3 protein is CATVTGRTDTQYF.

The V call is TRBV6-6, the J call TRBJ2-1; TCRdb's D call of TRBD2 is untestable without DNA. Germline CDR1 MNHNY, CDR2 SVGAGI (reference sequence). The CDR3 is made up of 15 amino acids. CDR3 protein: CASKPLAGVYNEQFF.

The J gene is TRBJ2-5, the V gene TRBV29-1; the TCRdb D gene call, TRBD1, has no DNA to confirm it. Per germline, CDR1 SQVTM and CDR2 ANQGSEA. The CDR3 loop spans 14 amino acids. CDR3 amino acids: CSGTLTGGEETQYF.

This clonotype counts as medium-sized (0.01 to 0.1%) by frequency. The chain links TRBV28 to TRBJ2-7. From germline, CDR1 is MDHEN and CDR2 SYDVKM. The CDR3 runs 13 residues. CDR3 amino acids: CASSFPDGYEQYF.

This chain connects TRBV4-1 to TRBJ2-1; the D call from TCRdb, TRBD2, cannot be confirmed without DNA. CDR1 is MGHRA and CDR2 is YSYEKL in the germline V gene. CDR3 size: 16 residues. CDR3 residues: CASSQGGGRAYNEQFF.